What follows are 32 T cell receptor beta chains derived from one specimen sequenced in a study of shared clonotypes between healthy human individuals (TCRdb year 2020). Library generation was performed with the immunoSEQ multiplex PCR assay. Held by TCRdb, this immuneACCESS table contains in-frame sequences only and omits some clones. Under half of the omission traces to an unresolved V gene where checked; the cause of the rest is unknown. The sample data list hundreds of thousands of clones, and about two thirds of these were observed just once. The ten biggest clones cover 1.8% of the sample. Material for sequencing was memory CD4+ T cells sorted from blood. The cell subset or site label here, explained by the study, means: CD45RA-negative fraction. The receptors here all came from a woman aged 30 to 39 in good health.

The rearrangement uses TRBV7-2 and TRBJ2-2, with D tentatively TRBD2 (6 bases). This CDR3 comprises 17 residues. The germline gives CDR1 SGHTA, CDR2 FQGNSA. Deletions cut 2 bases from V and 5 bases from J, with 18 bases between. The CDR3 reads CASSLHRDSWLTGELFF. Written as DNA, the CDR3 is TGTGCCAGCAGCTTACACCGGGACTCTTGGCTTACCGGGGAGCTGTTTTTT. The whole variable domain, filled in from reference TRBV7-2 and TRBJ2-2, reads GAGVSQSPSNKVTEKGKDVELRCDPISGHTALYWYRQSLGQGLEFLIYFQGNSAPDKSGLPSDRFSAERTGGSVSTLTIQRTQQEDSAVYLCASSLHRDSWLTGELFFGEGSRLTVL.

The chain recombines TRBV6-6 with TRBJ1-1; possibly TRBD1 for D (5 bases). This CDR3 is built from 12 residues. Germline lookup yields CDR1 MNHNY and CDR2 SVGAGI (reference sequence). Trimming stripped 2 bases from V and 11 bases from J, with 12 bases between. CDR3 sequence (DNA): TGTGCCAGCAGTTACCAGGGAGGGGATGCTTTCTTT. Translated, it gives CASSYQGGDAFF.

The chain is built from TRBV29-1 and TRBJ1-2; TRBD1 aligns across 7 bases. CDR3 length: 13 residues. V was clipped by 0 bases and J by 12 bases; unmatched bases: 10. Germline CDR1 is SQVTM and CDR2 is ANQGSEA. The CDR3 loop reads CSVEDYSDRVNTF. CDR3 in DNA: TGCAGCGTTGAAGATTATTCCGACAGGGTTAACACCTTC.

This clone has just one count. This chain connects TRBV2 to TRBJ1-5; maybe TRBD1 (5 bases). Germline V gives CDR1 SNHLY, CDR2 FYNNEI. The V gene lost 4 bases and the J gene lost 4 bases, with 11 bases spanning the gap. The CDR3 spans 14 residues. The CDR3 reads CASSGNGGNQPQHF. The CDR3 DNA reads TGTGCCAGCAGTGGGAACGGGGGAAATCAGCCCCAGCATTTT.

In its sample, this clone was seen many times. The chain couples TRBV5-1 to TRBJ1-2; D is uncertain. Trimming left V 5 bases short and J 6 bases short, with 11 bases between. CDR1 SGHRS and CDR2 YFSETQ come from the germline V gene. The CDR3 spans 12 residues. The CDR3 reads CASREQSDGYTF. The CDR3 nucleotides are TGCGCCAGCAGAGAGCAGTCTGATGGCTACACCTTC.

The chain uses TRBV10-3 and TRBJ1-1, with D possibly being TRBD1 (6 bases). From germline, CDR1 is ENHRY and CDR2 SYGVKD. This CDR3 region has 12 residues. The V end was cut by 3 bases, the J end by 9 bases, with 11 bases between. CDR3 sequence: CAISEQGEKAFF. The CDR3 region has the DNA TGTGCCATCAGTGAACAGGGAGAAAAAGCTTTCTTT.

The sample holds a few counts of this clone. This chain connects TRBV7-8 to TRBJ2-7; D call uncertain. V gave up 7 bases and J gave up 5 bases, with 18 bases separating them. Germline V CDR1 and CDR2: SGHVS, FQNEAQ. This CDR3 region has 14 residues. The CDR3 reads CASTPGRTTHEQYF. In DNA, the CDR3 is TGTGCCAGCACCCCGGGCCGCACTACCCACGAGCAGTACTTC.

This chain uses TRBV19 with TRBJ2-3; D call uncertain. CDR3 size: 15 residues. CDR1 and CDR2 from the germline V gene are LNHDA and SQIVND (reference sequence). Trimming stripped 2 bases from V and 0 bases from J, with 9 bases between. CDR3 sequence: CASSISVTSTDTQYF. The CDR3 bases are TGTGCCAGTAGTATAAGTGTTACTAGCACAGATACGCAGTATTTT.

In this sample, this clone turned up once. The chain is built from TRBV7-8 and TRBJ1-1; D is unresolved. The CDR3 consists of 17 residues. V gave up 5 bases and J gave up 1 base, with 20 bases separating them. Looked up from germline, CDR1 is SGHVS and CDR2 is FQNEAQ. The CDR3 nucleotides read TGTGCCAGCAGCCCCCTCTCAGGCTGGGGAGAGAACACTGAAGCTTTCTTT. Translated: CASSPLSGWGENTEAFF.

This chain joins TRBV7-2 and TRBJ2-3, with D possibly TRBD1 on 5 matching bases. Germline V gene data show CDR1 as SGHTA and CDR2 as FQGNSA. V lost 6 bases, J lost 0 bases, and 13 bases lay in between. This CDR3 has 15 amino acids. The CDR3 loop is CASSRGLWSTDTQYF. CDR3 in DNA: TGTGCCAGCAGTAGGGGTTTGTGGAGCACAGATACGCAGTATTTT.

The V call is TRBV10-3, the J call TRBJ2-7; D is unclear. The CDR3 is 13 amino acids. The V end was cut by 2 bases, the J end by 3 bases, with 8 bases between. Germline-derived CDR1 and CDR2 are ENHRY and SYGVKD. The CDR3 protein is CAISEAPSYEQYF. For the CDR3, the DNA is TGTGCCATCAGTGAGGCCCCCAGCTACGAGCAGTACTTC.

The chain recombines TRBV18 with TRBJ2-2; 9 bases match TRBD1. The CDR3 is 17 amino acids. Per germline, CDR1 KGHSH and CDR2 LQKENI. J gave up 4 bases and V 4 bases, and 10 bases lay outside the gene matches. This CDR3 is CASSLNTGTGSTGELFF. The CDR3 coding sequence is TGTGCCAGCTCACTAAACACCGGGACAGGGTCCACCGGGGAGCTGTTTTTT.

V usage is TRBV20-1 and J usage is TRBJ1-1; D is perhaps TRBD1 (5 bases). The CDR3 totals 10 residues. Trimming removed 3 bases from V and 12 bases from J, with 11 bases in between. Looked up from germline, CDR1 is DFQATT and CDR2 is SNEGSKA (reference sequence). CDR3 in DNA: TGCAGTGCTAGCGACAGAACAACTTTCTTT. Translation: CSASDRTTFF.

This chain connects TRBV11-2 to TRBJ2-7, with D unresolved. Trimming removed 6 bases at V and 3 bases at J, with 6 bases between. The germline V gene encodes CDR1 SGHAT and CDR2 FQNNGV. The CDR3 spans 11 residues. The CDR3 loop is CASRSSYEQYF. The CDR3 coding sequence is TGTGCCAGCAGATCGAGCTACGAGCAGTACTTC.

This clone occurred many times. The chain couples TRBV2 to TRBJ2-1; 13 bases map to TRBD2. In germline, CDR1 is SNHLY, CDR2 FYNNEI. The length of the CDR3 is 14 residues. V lost 8 bases and J lost 6; bases outside the gene matches: 4. The DNA for the CDR3 is TGTGCCAGCGTAACTAGCGGGAGGGGCAATGAGCAGTTCTTC. Protein sequence: CASVTSGRGNEQFF. Full variable domain (missing parts from reference TRBV2 and TRBJ2-1): EPEVTQTPSHQVTQMGQEVILRCVPISNHLYFYWYRQILGQKVEFLVSFYNNEISEKSEIFDDQFSVERPDGSNFTLKIRSTKLEDSAMYFCASVTSGRGNEQFFGPGTRLTVL.

This sequence joins TRBV7-2 and TRBJ1-3; D unclear. The CDR3 runs to 16 residues. Trimming removed 0 bases from V and 1 base from J, with 10 bases in between. Germline CDR1 and CDR2: SGHTA and FQGNSA. The CDR3 nucleotides read TGTGCCAGCAGCTTAGCGGTAGGAGTTTCTGGAAACACCATATATTTT. As protein: CASSLAVGVSGNTIYF.

This clone was recorded once. V and J are TRBV18 and TRBJ1-1; D call uncertain. This CDR3 is 13 amino acids long. The V end was cut by 1 base, the J end by 4 bases, with 7 bases between. Per the germline V gene, CDR1 is KGHSH and CDR2 is LQKENI. The CDR3 DNA reads TGTGCCAGCTCACCACAAGGGCGCACTGAAGCTTTCTTT. It yields the protein CASSPQGRTEAFF.

A few counts support this clone. V and J are TRBV29-1 and TRBJ2-7; D is possibly TRBD1 (6 bases). CDR3 length: 12 amino acids. Deletions cut 5 bases from V and 6 bases from J, with 14 bases between. CDR1 and CDR2 (germline): SQVTM, ANQGSEA. The CDR3 reads CSVLSRGGEQYF. CDR3 in DNA: TGCAGCGTTCTTAGCAGGGGCGGCGAGCAGTACTTC.

The genes are TRBV19 and TRBJ2-1; weak D call: TRBD1 (6 bases). This CDR3 is 16 amino acids long. V lost 4 bases, J lost 2 bases, and 15 bases lay in between. Germline lookup yields CDR1 LNHDA and CDR2 SQIVND (reference sequence). CDR3 residues: CASSTPRDTAYNEQFF. The CDR3 DNA sequence: TGTGCCAGTAGTACCCCTAGGGACACAGCCTACAATGAGCAGTTCTTC.

This rearrangement joins TRBV14 to TRBJ2-2, with 8 bases that match TRBD2. Unmatched junction bases numbered 6, after V lost 4 bases and J lost 5 bases. From germline, CDR1 is SGHDN and CDR2 FVKESK. This CDR3 is built from 15 residues. This CDR3 is CASSRPGLVTGELFF. As DNA, the CDR3 is TGTGCCAGCAGCCGTCCGGGACTAGTGACCGGGGAGCTGTTTTTT.

As for this clone: The same CDR3 also results from other DNA sequences found in this sample. CDR3 DNA: TGTGCCAGTAGTATAGGGACGGGAAGCACAGATACGCAGTATTTT. It is translated as CASSIGTGSTDTQYF. The genes are TRBV19 and TRBJ2-3, with D perhaps matching TRBD2 (5 bases). Germline-derived CDR1 and CDR2 are LNHDA and SQIVND (reference sequence). V was cut by 1 base and J by 0 bases, with 8 bases left in between. This CDR3 comprises 15 residues.

The chain recombines TRBV7-9 with TRBJ2-3, with TRBD2 identical over 8 bases. There are 19 residues in the CDR3. J lost 0 bases, V lost 4 bases, and 15 bases had no gene match. Germline V gene sequence: CDR1 SEHNR, CDR2 FQNEAQ (reference sequence). CDR3 DNA: TGTGCCAGCAGCTCCCGGGGGGGGGACTCCTTAATTAGCACAGATACGCAGTATTTT. This encodes CASSSRGGDSLISTDTQYF.

The gene calls are TRBV6-6 and TRBJ1-3, with D possibly TRBD1 on 5 matching bases. Germline assignment: CDR1 MNHNY and CDR2 SVGAGI (reference sequence). The CDR3 covers 16 residues. V dropped 5 bases and J dropped 0 bases, with 14 bases sitting between them. Here the CDR3 DNA reads TGTGCCAGCAGTCCGACAGCCACGAGCTCTGGAAACACCATATATTTT. Amino acids: CASSPTATSSGNTIYF.

The gene calls are TRBV18 and TRBJ2-1; D gene unclear. Germline-derived CDR1 and CDR2 are KGHSH and LQKENI. This CDR3 is built from 16 residues. Trimming shortened V by 6 bases and J by 6 bases, and 21 bases separated the two germline ends. Here the CDR3 DNA reads TGTGCCAGCTCCCCTCAATCCTCCCGGGCTGGCAATGAGCAGTTCTTC. Translated: CASSPQSSRAGNEQFF.

The chain combines TRBV30 with TRBJ2-6; 8 bases map to TRBD1. The germline CDR1 and CDR2 sequences are GTSNPN and SVGIG (reference sequence). The CDR3 spans 15 residues. V lost 8 bases and J lost 0; bases outside the gene matches: 6. The CDR3 loop reads CAKGQGDSGANVLTF. The CDR3 DNA is TGTGCCAAAGGACAGGGCGACTCTGGGGCCAACGTCCTGACTTTC.

The V call is TRBV15, the J call TRBJ2-1, with no clear D. CDR3 length: 15 residues. Germline-derived CDR1 and CDR2 are LNHNV and YYDKDF (reference sequence). The V and J ends lost 0 bases and 6 bases respectively, with 12 bases between them. CDR3 DNA: TGTGCCACCAGCAGAGATTTTACGAACGTCAATGAGCAGTTCTTC. Encoded protein: CATSRDFTNVNEQFF.

The chain is built from TRBV6-5 and TRBJ1-2; maybe TRBD1 (5 bases). This CDR3 has 13 residues. Germline V gene sequence: CDR1 MNHEY, CDR2 SVGAGI. V was clipped by 7 bases and J by 3 bases, with 12 bases between them. CDR3 region: CASTGGRHYGYTF. The DNA of the CDR3 is TGTGCCAGCACCGGGGGAAGGCACTATGGCTACACCTTC.

The rearrangement uses TRBV4-1 and TRBJ2-1; the match to TRBD2 covers 9 bases. J was trimmed by 0 bases and V by 4 bases; bases with no gene match: 4. Germline V gives CDR1 MGHRA, CDR2 YSYEKL. The CDR3 contains 16 residues. CDR3 loop: CASSRETSGSYNEQFF. CDR3 in DNA: TGCGCCAGCAGCCGAGAGACTAGCGGCTCCTACAATGAGCAGTTCTTC.

Details on this clone: Other DNA variants within this sample encode the same CDR3. The chain combines TRBV18 with TRBJ1-1; the match to TRBD1 covers 7 bases. Germline CDR1 reads KGHSH; CDR2 reads LQKENI. The CDR3 consists of 13 residues. The ends lost 3 bases at V and 4 bases at J; junction bases unmatched: 2. The DNA of the CDR3 is TGTGCCAGCTCACCTCAGGGGGGCACTGAAGCTTTCTTT. Translation gives CASSPQGGTEAFF.

This chain connects TRBV11-2 to TRBJ2-7; maybe TRBD2 (6 bases). Trimming pared 0 bases from V and 2 bases from J, leaving 11 bases between. CDR3 length: 15 amino acids. The germline V gene encodes CDR1 SGHAT and CDR2 FQNNGV. The CDR3, as DNA: TGTGCCAGCAGCTTAGATCCAGGAGGGACCTACGAGCAGTACTTC. Residues: CASSLDPGGTYEQYF.

The chain uses TRBV11-1 and TRBJ2-1; D may be TRBD1 or TRBD2 (6 bases each). The germline V gene has CDR1 SGHAT and CDR2 FQDESV (reference sequence). V gave up 1 base and J gave up 3 bases, with 10 bases separating them. This CDR3 region has 15 residues. As DNA, the CDR3 is TGTGCCAGCAGCTTAGGAGGGGGGATCTACAATGAGCAGTTCTTC. Translation gives CASSLGGGIYNEQFF.

The chain employs TRBV5-1 and TRBJ1-1, with TRBD1 matching 7 bases. This CDR3 has 16 amino acids. Germline assignment: CDR1 SGHRS and CDR2 YFSETQ. V gave up 5 bases and J gave up 1 base; unmatched junction bases: 11. CDR3 in DNA: TGCGCCAGCAGATTTGGGACAGCCTTTGGGAACACTGAAGCTTTCTTT. As protein: CASRFGTAFGNTEAFF.